The entry below gives a single T cell receptor beta chain sequence along with its context. This record comes from a study of blood T cell repertoires in COVID-19. The overall study: Acute and convalescent COVID-19 samples came from the United States, Italy and Spain.

Profiling relied on immunoSEQ multiplex PCR, and the TCRdb table lists in-frame clones only, not all of them. This table holds about 260,000 clones, less than 90% found once. Germline V gene sequence: CDR1 MNHEY, CDR2 SMNVEV (reference sequence). V lost 5 bases to trimming and J lost 7 bases; unmatched junction nucleotides: 5. The CDR3 is 14 residues long. This TCR came from a man between 60 and 70 years old who had recovered from COVID-19. Sample: peripheral blood. The chain has TRBV27 and TRBJ1-6; 7 bases match TRBD1. The CDR3 DNA reads TGTGCCAGCAGTCGACAGGGAGAGAATTCACCCCTCCACTTT. Protein product: CASSRQGENSPLHF.